This TCR beta chain was captured by sequencing in a study of cytomegalovirus exposure and HLA in healthy donors. Study observations and caveats: On later analysis, the bulk of CMV-associated TCR beta chains appeared to be HLA-restricted. HLA alleles showed associations with some 17,000 TCR beta sequences in a later analysis, at a 0.05 false discovery rate.

Notes on this clone: Its antigen is undetermined.

Researchers ran the PCR with 60 Vbeta and 13 Jbeta primers. The data were produced by immunoSEQ multiplex PCR, yet TCRdb's version contains in-frame clones alone and is incomplete. The table records 200,000 to 250,000 clones, 76% of them present only once. Donors likely had unrecorded immune exposures despite being nominally healthy when sampled. This CDR3 region has 15 residues. Germline V lookup: CDR1 SGHRS, CDR2 YFSETQ. The ends were cut back, 2 bases at V and 1 base at J, with 12 bases in the middle. This sequence was found in a man younger than 35 in good health and CMV-seronegative. Source material: PBMCs. The chain links TRBV5-1 to TRBJ1-1, with D perhaps matching TRBD1 (6 bases). In DNA form, the CDR3 reads TGCGCCAGCAGCTTTGGGGGGGCCACGAACACTGAAGCTTTCTTT. It is translated as CASSFGGATNTEAFF.